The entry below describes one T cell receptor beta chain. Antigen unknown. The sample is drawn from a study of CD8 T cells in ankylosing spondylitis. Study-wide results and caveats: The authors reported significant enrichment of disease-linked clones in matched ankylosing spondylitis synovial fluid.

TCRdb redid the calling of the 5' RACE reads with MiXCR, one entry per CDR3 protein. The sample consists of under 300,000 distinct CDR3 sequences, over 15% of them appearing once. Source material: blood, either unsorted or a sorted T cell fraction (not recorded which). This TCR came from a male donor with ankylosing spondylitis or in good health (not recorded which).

CDR3 residues: CASSGSGSEADTQYF. The CDR3 region has the DNA TGTGCCAGCAGCGGAAGCGGGAGCGAGGCAGATACGCAGTATTTT. V and J are TRBV9 and TRBJ2-3; 8 bases are a match to TRBD2. CDR3 length equals 15 residues. The V segment lost 3 bases and the J segment 4 bases; nucleotides outside the gene matches: 7. Germline lookup yields CDR1 SGDLS and CDR2 YYNGEE.